This T cell receptor (beta chain) is from a study of T cells after yellow fever vaccination. Study-wide points: Abundant clonotypes from the bulk population could contaminate FACS-sorted repertoires.

The germline V gene has CDR1 SGHVS and CDR2 FQNEAQ. The CDR3 length is 16 residues. V shed 1 base and J shed 6 bases, with 16 bases lying between them. Many counts were recorded for this clonotype. Its antigen is not identified. Making TCR cDNA involved 5'RACE template switching, which added UMIs and a universal primer site. From the 5' RACE reads, TCRdb called clonotypes with MiXCR, one entry per CDR3 protein. The table shows approximately 140,000 distinct CDR3 sequences, with 7.7% occurring only once. This sequence originates from a man aged 30 to 39 who received the YFV17D yellow fever vaccine. The V and J genes are TRBV7-8 and TRBJ2-1; perhaps TRBD1 as D (5 bases). The specimen comprised CD4+ T cells sorted from PBMCs, sampled 5 days after the yellow fever booster vaccination. The CDR3 nucleotides read TGTGCCAGCAGCTTAGGGGGTCAGGGCCGGTCCAATGAGCAGTTCTTC. It encodes CASSLGGQGRSNEQFF. The full variable domain, completed using reference TRBV7-8 and TRBJ2-1, is GAGVSQSPRYKVAKRGQDVALRCDPISGHVSLFWYQQALGQGPEFLTYFQNEAQLDKSGLPSDRFFAERPEGSVSTLKIQRTQQEDSAVYLCASSLGGQGRSNEQFFGPGTRLTVL.